The 9 T cell receptor beta chains below all came from one sample that was sequenced in a study of radiotherapy plus CTLA-4 blockade in lung cancer. The protocol was immunoSEQ multiplex PCR, while the TCRdb copy is restricted to in-frame clones and leaves out a portion. Among approximately 70,000 clones, roughly 76% were seen once, and the ten largest hold 16%. The sequencing here drew on peripheral blood, taken from a patient treated with radiotherapy plus ipilimumab. These receptors all come from a human donor with non-small cell lung cancer whose response to radiotherapy plus ipilimumab could not be evaluated. Some clones in this sample may be carry-over from other donors' samples.

V usage is TRBV7-8 and J usage is TRBJ1-3; D is ambiguous. V was shortened by 6 bases and J by 0 bases, with 27 bases between the two germline ends. The CDR3 is made up of 20 amino acids. The germline CDR1 and CDR2 sequences are SGHVS and FQNEAQ. In DNA, the CDR3 is TGTGCCAGCAGACCAGAGGGCGCGGTGGGTCTGGCTCTCTCTGGAAACACCATATATTTT. The encoded protein is CASRPEGAVGLALSGNTIYF.

The V and J genes are TRBV7-2 and TRBJ2-1, with TRBD1 as a possible D gene (6 bases). The CDR3 has 13 amino acids. Looked up from germline, CDR1 is SGHTA and CDR2 is FQGNSA. V shed 2 bases and J shed 14 bases, with 16 bases lying between them. The CDR3 loop reads CASSLSRGQGEFF. CDR3 nucleotide sequence: TGTGCCAGCAGCTTAAGCAGGGGCCAAGGGGAGTTCTTC.

V is TRBV2 and J is TRBJ1-5, with a weak D call TRBD1 (5 bases). V lost 5 bases and J lost 5, with 10 bases in between. Germline values: CDR1 SNHLY, CDR2 FYNNEI. This CDR3 comprises 13 residues. The CDR3 DNA reads TGTGCCAGCAGTCTAGGAGGGGATCAGCCCCAGCATTTT. The encoded protein is CASSLGGDQPQHF.

The chain combines TRBV6-5 with TRBJ1-3; possible D gene TRBD1, 5 bases. V gave up 5 bases and J gave up 4 bases, with 12 bases separating them. This CDR3 region has 14 residues. CDR1 is MNHEY, CDR2 SVGAGI, per germline. CDR3 residues: CASSEPGVGNTIYF. The CDR3 nucleotides are TGTGCCAGCAGTGAACCGGGGGTGGGAAACACCATATATTTT.

The V gene is TRBV18, the J gene TRBJ1-1; TRBD1 agrees at 8 bases. V shed 3 bases and J 1 base; nucleotides not matched to a gene: 4. CDR1 KGHSH and CDR2 LQKENI come from the germline V gene. This CDR3 has 15 residues. This chain's CDR3 is CASSPRTGPNTEAFF. CDR3 coding DNA: TGTGCCAGCTCACCCCGGACAGGGCCGAACACTGAAGCTTTCTTT. The variable domain in full, with the rest retrieved from reference TRBV18 and TRBJ1-1, is NAGVMQNPRHLVRRRGQEARLRCSPMKGHSHVYWYRQLPEEGLKFMVYLQKENIIDESGMPKERFSAEFPKEGPSILRIQQVVRGDSAAYFCASSPRTGPNTEAFFGQGTRLTVV.

In this sample, this clone turned up a few times. The CDR3 DNA reads TGTGCCAGCAGCGTAGAGGAACAGGGGAGGCGCGGGGTGCCGTACTACGAGCAGTACTTC. It yields the protein CASSVEEQGRRGVPYYEQYF. The genes are TRBV9 and TRBJ2-7, with TRBD1 as a possible D gene (7 bases). In germline, CDR1 is SGDLS, CDR2 YYNGEE. The V gene lost 0 bases and the J gene lost 3 bases, with 28 bases spanning the gap. CDR3 length: 20 amino acids.

The chain has TRBV7-2 and TRBJ1-5; TRBD1 matches at 9 bases. Germline values: CDR1 SGHTA, CDR2 FQGNSA. CDR3 size: 16 residues. J was trimmed by 9 bases and V by 5 bases; bases with no gene match: 14. The CDR3 DNA follows: TGTGCCAGCAGCCCCCAGGGACAGGGTGGAGCTAGGCCCCAGCATTTT. This codes for CASSPQGQGGARPQHF.

J is TRBJ1-5 and V is TRBV6-1; D call uncertain. Germline V gene data show CDR1 as MNHNS and CDR2 as SASEGT. V gave up 2 bases and J gave up 7 bases, with 6 bases separating them. The CDR3 length is 12 residues. The CDR3 sequence is CASSESGQPQHF. DNA for the CDR3: TGTGCCAGCAGTGAATCGGGGCAGCCCCAGCATTTT.

The J gene is TRBJ1-6, the V gene TRBV5-1, with TRBD1 matching 8 bases. CDR3 size: 14 residues. Trimming cost V 1 base and J 10 bases; bases outside gene matches: 4. CDR1 is SGHRS, CDR2 YFSETQ, per germline. DNA of the CDR3: TGCGCCAGCAGCTTGACAGGGGGTAACTCACCCCTCCACTTT. It is translated as CASSLTGGNSPLHF.